The source of this T cell receptor (beta chain) is a study of T cell repertoires in cytomegalovirus infection. To note about this clonotype: Its specificity is not known.

Trimming took off 1 base at V and 4 bases at J, with 6 bases between the two ends. This CDR3 is built from 13 residues. Germline values: CDR1 SGDLS, CDR2 YYNGEE. TCRdb reanalysed the reads using MiXCR and keeps one entry per CDR3 protein. The repertoire holds 80,000 to 90,000 distinct CDR3 sequences, with under 55% as singletons. The sample in question was CD8+ T cells from cultured PBMCs, obtained from culture after CMV antigen stimulation. This rearrangement joins TRBV9 to TRBJ1-5, with no clear D. The receptor was derived from a human donor in good health (CMV status not recorded). Some clones in this sample may be carry-over from other donors' samples. The DNA for the CDR3 is TGTGCCAGCAGCGTACAAGGGAATCAGCCCCAGCATTTT. Amino acid sequence: CASSVQGNQPQHF.